A selection of T cell receptor beta chains follows, all from one sample in a study of blood T cell repertoires in COVID-19. Repertoires were generated with immunoSEQ multiplex PCR, while TCRdb's copy carries only in-frame clones and drops some. The repertoire holds 150,000 to 180,000 clones, with roughly nine tenths as singletons. The sequencing input was peripheral blood. Receptors originate from a woman aged 70-85 years with acute or convalescent COVID-19. Each CDR3 is given with its conserved first and last residue. D genes are given only for firm matches. Expanded clones get a size class; other rows say once, few or many, or leave the size out.

>TRBV6-6|TRBD1|many|TRBJ1-6
CAANKRDRPYNSPLHF
TGTGCCGCGAATAAGAGGGACAGGCCCTATAATTCACCCCTCCACTTT
>TRBV7-9|NA|NA|TRBJ1-1
CASSSWTGTLNTEAFF
TGTGCCAGCAGCTCATGGACCGGGACACTTAACACTGAAGCTTTCTTT
>TRBV5-5|NA|NA|TRBJ1-6
CASSGAGSPLHF
TGTGCCAGCAGCGGAGCGGGCTCACCCCTCCACTTT
>TRBV10-1|TRBD1|NA|TRBJ1-6
CASSAGTGGGSPLHF
TGCGCCAGCAGTGCCGGGACAGGAGGAGGTTCACCCCTCCACTTT
>TRBV25-1|NA|NA|TRBJ2-1
CASSGTEINEQFF
TGTGCCAGCAGTGGGACAGAAATAAATGAGCAGTTCTTC
>TRBV30|NA|NA|TRBJ1-6
CAWSPIPPGIRYNSPLHF
TGTGCCTGGAGTCCCATCCCTCCGGGGATCCGCTATAATTCACCCCTCCACTTT
>TRBV2|TRBD2|once|TRBJ2-5
CASRSTGGETQYF
TGTGCCAGCAGGAGTACGGGAGGGGAGACCCAGTACTTC
>TRBV11-3|NA|NA|TRBJ2-3
CASSYRKKDTQYF
TGTGCCAGCAGCTACAGGAAAAAGGACACGCAGTATTTT
>TRBV7-2|TRBD1|NA|TRBJ1-1
CASSLMTGSTEAFF
TGTGCCAGCAGCTTGATGACAGGGAGCACTGAAGCTTTCTTT
>TRBV28|NA|NA|TRBJ1-5
CASRDTGTMEPQHF
TGTGCCAGCAGGGATACCGGGACTATGGAGCCCCAGCATTTT
>TRBV5-1|TRBD2|once|TRBJ2-3
CASSLSTSGGTDTQYF
TGCGCCAGCAGCTTGTCAACTAGCGGGGGCACAGATACGCAGTATTTT
>TRBV3-1/TRBV3-2|NA|NA|TRBJ1-5
CASSPLGRGGNQPQHF
TGTGCCAGCAGCCCCTTGGGGCGGGGGGGGAATCAGCCCCAGCATTTT
>TRBV28|TRBD1|NA|TRBJ1-4
CASSASGQGENEKLFF
TGTGCCAGCAGTGCTTCTGGACAGGGGGAAAATGAAAAACTGTTTTTT
>TRBV10-3|TRBD2|once|TRBJ2-5
CAISESASGGGRETQYF
TGTGCCATCAGTGAGTCGGCCAGCGGGGGAGGGAGAGAGACCCAGTACTTC
>TRBV7-8|TRBD2|NA|TRBJ2-3
CASSLRTSGGTDTQYF
TGTGCCAGCAGCTTAAGGACTAGCGGGGGCACAGATACGCAGTATTTT
>TRBV6-6|TRBD2|once|TRBJ2-1
CASSYARSGNNEQFF
TGTGCCAGCAGCTACGCCCGGAGCGGGAACAATGAGCAGTTCTTC
>TRBV7-9|TRBD1|NA|TRBJ2-3
CASSIGDRVTDTQYF
TGTGCCAGCAGCATAGGGGACAGGGTAACAGATACGCAGTATTTT
>TRBV4-3|TRBD2|NA|TRBJ2-3
CASSQLGTSGAPSSTDTQYF
TGCGCCAGCAGCCAATTGGGGACTAGCGGGGCACCTTCTAGCACAGATACGCAGTATTTT
>TRBV5-1|NA|NA|TRBJ1-1
CASNGGMNTEAFF
TGCGCCAGCAACGGGGGGATGAACACTGAAGCTTTCTTT
>TRBV5-1|TRBD1|NA|TRBJ1-1
CASSLRPGGNTEAFF
TGCGCCAGCAGCTTGAGACCAGGGGGAAACACTGAAGCTTTCTTT
>TRBV7-2|NA|NA|TRBJ1-1
CASSPQGQQNTEAFF
TGTGCCAGCAGCCCCCAGGGGCAGCAGAACACTGAAGCTTTCTTT
>TRBV18|TRBD1|NA|TRBJ1-2
CASSPQSGTEYGYTF
TGTGCCAGCTCACCACAGTCCGGGACAGAATATGGCTACACCTTC